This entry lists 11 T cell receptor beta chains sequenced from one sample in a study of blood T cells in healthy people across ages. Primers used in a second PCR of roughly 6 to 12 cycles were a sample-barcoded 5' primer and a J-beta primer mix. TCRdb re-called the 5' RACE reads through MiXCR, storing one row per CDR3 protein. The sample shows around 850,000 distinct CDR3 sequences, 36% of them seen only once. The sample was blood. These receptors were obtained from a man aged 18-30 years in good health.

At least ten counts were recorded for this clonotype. The CDR3 sequence: CASSLTSYRDTQYF. DNA of the CDR3: TGCGCCAGCAGTTTGACTAGCTACAGAGATACGCAGTATTTT. The chain recombines TRBV5-1 with TRBJ2-3; 7 bases agree with TRBD2. CDR1 and CDR2 (germline): SGHRS, YFSETQ. The CDR3 contains 14 residues. The V and J ends lost 5 bases and 5 bases, in that order; junction bases with no gene match: 8.

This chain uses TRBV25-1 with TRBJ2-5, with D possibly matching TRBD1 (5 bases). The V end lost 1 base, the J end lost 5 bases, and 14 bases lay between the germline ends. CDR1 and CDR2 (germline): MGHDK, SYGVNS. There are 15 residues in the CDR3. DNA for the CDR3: TGTGCCAGCAGTGAATGGGCAGGGCTTGACGAGACCCAGTACTTC. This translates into CASSEWAGLDETQYF.

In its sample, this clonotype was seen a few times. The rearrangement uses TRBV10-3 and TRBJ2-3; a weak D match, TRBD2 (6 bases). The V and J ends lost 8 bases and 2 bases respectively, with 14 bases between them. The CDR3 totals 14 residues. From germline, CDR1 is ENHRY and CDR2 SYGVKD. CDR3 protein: CAIGERGNTDTQYF. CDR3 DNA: TGTGCCATCGGGGAACGGGGGAACACAGATACGCAGTATTTT.

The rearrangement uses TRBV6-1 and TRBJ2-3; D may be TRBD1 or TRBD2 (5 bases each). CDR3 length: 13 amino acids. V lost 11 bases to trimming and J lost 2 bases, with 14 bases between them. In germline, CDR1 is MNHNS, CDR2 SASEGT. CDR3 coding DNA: TGTGCCCCACGGGACCCACCCACAGATACGCAGTATTTT. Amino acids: CAPRDPPTDTQYF.

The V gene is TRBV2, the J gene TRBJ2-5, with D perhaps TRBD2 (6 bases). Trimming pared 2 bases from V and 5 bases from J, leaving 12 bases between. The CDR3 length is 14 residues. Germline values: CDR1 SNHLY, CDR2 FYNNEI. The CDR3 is CASSETSTCETQYF. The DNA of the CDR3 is TGTGCCAGCAGTGAAACTAGCACTTGCGAGACCCAGTACTTC.

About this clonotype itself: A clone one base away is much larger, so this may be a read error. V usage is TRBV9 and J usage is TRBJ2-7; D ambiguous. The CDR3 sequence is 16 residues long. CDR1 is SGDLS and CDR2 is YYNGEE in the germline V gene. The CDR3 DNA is TGTGTCAGCAGCGTAGCAGACGGTTCCCCCTCCTACGAGCAGTACTTC. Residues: CVSSVADGSPSYEQYF.

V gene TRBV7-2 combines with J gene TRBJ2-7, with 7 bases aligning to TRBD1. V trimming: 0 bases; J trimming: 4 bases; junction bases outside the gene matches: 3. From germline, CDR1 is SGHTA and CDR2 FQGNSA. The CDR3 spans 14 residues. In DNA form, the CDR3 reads TGTGCCAGCAGCTTAGCGCCACAGGGGTACGAGCAGTACTTC. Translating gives CASSLAPQGYEQYF.

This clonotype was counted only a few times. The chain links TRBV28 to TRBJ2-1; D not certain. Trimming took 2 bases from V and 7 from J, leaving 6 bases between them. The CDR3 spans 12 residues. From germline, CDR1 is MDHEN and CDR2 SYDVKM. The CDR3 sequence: CASSLPANEQFF. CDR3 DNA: TGTGCCAGCAGTTTACCCGCGAATGAGCAGTTCTTC.

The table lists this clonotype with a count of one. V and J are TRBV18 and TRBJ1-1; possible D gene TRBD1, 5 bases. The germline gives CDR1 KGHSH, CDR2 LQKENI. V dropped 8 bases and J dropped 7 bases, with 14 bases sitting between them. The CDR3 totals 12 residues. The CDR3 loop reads CASAGASGEAFF. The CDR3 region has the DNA TGTGCCAGCGCCGGGGCAAGCGGTGAAGCTTTCTTT.

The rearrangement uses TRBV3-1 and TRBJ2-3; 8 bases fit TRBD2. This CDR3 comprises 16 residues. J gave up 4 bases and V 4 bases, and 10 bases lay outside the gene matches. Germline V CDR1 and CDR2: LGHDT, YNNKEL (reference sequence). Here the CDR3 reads CASSRPGTREADTQYF. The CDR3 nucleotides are TGTGCCAGCAGCCGACCAGGGACTAGAGAGGCAGATACGCAGTATTTT.

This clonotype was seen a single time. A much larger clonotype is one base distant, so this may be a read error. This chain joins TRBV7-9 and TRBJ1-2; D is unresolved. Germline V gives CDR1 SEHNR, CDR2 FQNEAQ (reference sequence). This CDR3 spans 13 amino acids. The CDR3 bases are TGTGCCAGCAGCCCGCGACGGAACTATGGCCACACCTTC. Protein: CASSPRRNYGHTF.